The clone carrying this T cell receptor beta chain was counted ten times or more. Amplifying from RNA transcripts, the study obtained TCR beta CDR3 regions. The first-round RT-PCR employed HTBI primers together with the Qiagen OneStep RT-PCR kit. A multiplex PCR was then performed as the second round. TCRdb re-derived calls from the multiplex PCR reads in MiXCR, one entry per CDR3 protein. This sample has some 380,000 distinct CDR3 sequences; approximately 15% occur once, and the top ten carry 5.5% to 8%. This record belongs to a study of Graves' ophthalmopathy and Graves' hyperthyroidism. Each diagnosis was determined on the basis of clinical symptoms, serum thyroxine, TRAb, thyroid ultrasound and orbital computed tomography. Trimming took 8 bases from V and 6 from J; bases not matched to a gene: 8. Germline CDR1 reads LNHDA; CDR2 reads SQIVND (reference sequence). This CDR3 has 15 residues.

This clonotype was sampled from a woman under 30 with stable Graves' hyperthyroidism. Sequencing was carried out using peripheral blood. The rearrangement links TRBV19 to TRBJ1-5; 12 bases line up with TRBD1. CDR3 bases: TGTGCCAGTCAACTCGGGACAGGGGGCGGTCAGCCCCAGCATTTT. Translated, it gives CASQLGTGGGQPQHF.